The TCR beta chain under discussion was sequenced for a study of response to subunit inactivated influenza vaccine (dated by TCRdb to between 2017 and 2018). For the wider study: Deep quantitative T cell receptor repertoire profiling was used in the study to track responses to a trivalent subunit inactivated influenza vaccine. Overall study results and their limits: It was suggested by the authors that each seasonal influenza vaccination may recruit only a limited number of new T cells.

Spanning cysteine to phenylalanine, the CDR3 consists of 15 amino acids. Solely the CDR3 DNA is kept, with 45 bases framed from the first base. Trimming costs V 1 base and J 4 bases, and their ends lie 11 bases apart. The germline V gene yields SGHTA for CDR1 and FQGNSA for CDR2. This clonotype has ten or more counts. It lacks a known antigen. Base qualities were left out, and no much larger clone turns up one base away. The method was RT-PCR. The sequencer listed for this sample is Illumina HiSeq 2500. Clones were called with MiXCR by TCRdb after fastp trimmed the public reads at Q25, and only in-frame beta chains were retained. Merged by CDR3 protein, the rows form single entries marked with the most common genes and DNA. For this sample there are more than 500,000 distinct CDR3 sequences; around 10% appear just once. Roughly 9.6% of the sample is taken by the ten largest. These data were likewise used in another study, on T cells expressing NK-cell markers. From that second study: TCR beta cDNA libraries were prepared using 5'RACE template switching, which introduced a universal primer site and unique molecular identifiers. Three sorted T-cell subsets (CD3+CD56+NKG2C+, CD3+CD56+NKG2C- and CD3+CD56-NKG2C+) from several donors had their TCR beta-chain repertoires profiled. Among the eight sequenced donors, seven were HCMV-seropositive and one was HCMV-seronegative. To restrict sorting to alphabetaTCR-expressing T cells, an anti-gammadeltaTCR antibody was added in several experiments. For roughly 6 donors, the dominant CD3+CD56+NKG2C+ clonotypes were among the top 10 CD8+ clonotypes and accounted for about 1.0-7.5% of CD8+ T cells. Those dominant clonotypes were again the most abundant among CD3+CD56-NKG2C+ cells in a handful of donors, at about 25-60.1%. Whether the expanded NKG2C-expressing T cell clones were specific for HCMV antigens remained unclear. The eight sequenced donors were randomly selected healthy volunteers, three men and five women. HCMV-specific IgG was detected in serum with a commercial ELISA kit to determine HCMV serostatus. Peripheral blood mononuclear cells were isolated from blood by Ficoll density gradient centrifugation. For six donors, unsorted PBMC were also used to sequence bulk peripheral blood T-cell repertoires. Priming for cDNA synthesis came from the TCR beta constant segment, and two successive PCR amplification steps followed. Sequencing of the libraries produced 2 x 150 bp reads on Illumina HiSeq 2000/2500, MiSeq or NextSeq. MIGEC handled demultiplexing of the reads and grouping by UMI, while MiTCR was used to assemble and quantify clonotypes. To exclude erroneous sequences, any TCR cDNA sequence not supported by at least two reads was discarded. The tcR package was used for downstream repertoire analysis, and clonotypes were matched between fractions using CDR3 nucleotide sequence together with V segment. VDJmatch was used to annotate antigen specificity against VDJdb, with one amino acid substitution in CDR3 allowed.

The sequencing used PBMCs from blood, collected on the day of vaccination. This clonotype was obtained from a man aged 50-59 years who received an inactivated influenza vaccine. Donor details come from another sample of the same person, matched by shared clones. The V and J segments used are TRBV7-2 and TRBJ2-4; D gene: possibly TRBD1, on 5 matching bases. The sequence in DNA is TGTGCCAGCAGCTTAGAGGGGATGCGAAAAAACATTCAGTACTTC. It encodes CASSLEGMRKNIQYF.